This T cell receptor beta chain was found in a study of T cells in Graves' hyperthyroidism and ophthalmopathy. Amplified TCR beta CDR3 regions derived from RNA transcripts. The HTBI set primed first-round TCR CDR3 RT-PCR. One entry per CDR3 protein, called by TCRdb with MiXCR from the multiplex PCR reads. The sample carries about 640,000 distinct CDR3 sequences, about a fifth recorded once. Orbital computed tomography and thyroid ultrasound, together with serum TRAb and thyroxine and clinical symptoms, were used for diagnoses. General observations from the study: Ophthalmopathy was identified by the model a median roughly 6.5 months ahead of onset.

Points on this clonotype: Its antigen is undetermined.

There are 17 residues in the CDR3. From germline, CDR1 is PRHDT and CDR2 FYEKMQ (reference sequence). The germline V and J ends were trimmed by 2 bases and 4 bases, with 21 bases remaining between them. This TCR derives from a man younger than 45 with Graves' ophthalmopathy. The V and J genes are TRBV13 and TRBJ2-7, with TRBD2 as a possible D gene (5 bases). Sequencing input: blood. In nucleotides, the CDR3 is TGTGCCAGCAGCTTAACCAAAGGCGGGTGGACGGGTTACGAGCAGTACTTC. This encodes CASSLTKGGWTGYEQYF.